This T cell receptor (beta chain) came from a study of blood T cell repertoires in COVID-19 (dated by TCRdb to the early 2020s). Broadly, across the study: Samples covering the acute and convalescent phases of COVID-19 were provided by collaborators in the United States, Italy and Spain. The prospective study material was composed of cDNA or gDNA derived from T cells, B-cell-depleted T cells, or PBMCs. Subjects who had been exposed to COVID-19, were actively infected with it, or had recovered from it provided the deeply sampled blood TCRbeta repertoires that made up the dataset. The repertoires were released in a freely available public database meant as a resource for research on the immune response to SARS-CoV-2. Samples came from the ongoing ImmuneRACE study (first 160 participants) plus 1,254 subjects from 6 global collaborators. Nearly every sample came with metadata listing a de-identified subject ID, COVID-19 status, age in years and sex. Where available, HLA class I and class II types were taken from metadata supplied by the sample provider and were not determined by assay-based typing. The study at large found these results: The amount of clinical and demographic metadata varied by source and participant and was provided uncurated.

The immunoSEQ Assay, a bias-controlled multiplex PCR, was used to amplify TCRbeta CDR3 regions from genomic DNA. The original pipeline was this. Within the assay, amplification of reference gene primers was used to estimate how many nucleated cells each sample contained. To quantify the absolute abundance of each unique TCRbeta CDR3 rearrangement, sequence reads were collapsed and filtered. Productive Simpson clonality was computed per sample as the square root of Simpson's diversity index over productive rearrangements. Entries here come from immuneACCESS through TCRdb and include only in-frame sequences with V and J called. Some clones fail to appear in such tables; in the studies checked, an unresolved V gene covers under half of the shortfall, and the cause of the remainder is unknown. From that table come the V and J calls and clone size; the DNA was used to work out D and trimming. Here the sample has more than 300,000 clones; 85% to 95% occur a single time. The top ten clonotypes cover 3.9% of the sample.

This clone has just one count. The antigen it binds to is not known. No base-level quality is on record; no much larger clone is a single base apart. Enrolling through a virtual design, the prospective study's participants ranged in age from roughly 18 to 100 years and lived across around 25 United States geographic areas. To assign participants to cohorts, the prospective study relied on clinical history that participants themselves reported in a screening survey and a study questionnaire. Exposed participants had been in contact with someone with a PCR-confirmed or clinician-diagnosed COVID-19 case within 2 weeks of study entry. In the prospective study, mobile phlebotomists collected whole blood, serum and a nasopharyngeal or oropharyngeal swab from each participant. Participants in the prospective study had the option to provide additional blood draws and questionnaires over a roughly 2-month period. Prospective study blood samples were shipped either frozen or at room temperature before DNA extraction.

Including cysteine and phenylalanine, the CDR3 has 15 amino acids. CDR3 DNA only is kept here, 45 bases in frame from base 1. For CDR1 and CDR2, the germline V gene (reference sequence) lists LGHDT and YNNKEL. At the junction V is shortened by 2 bases and J by 2 bases; bases outside the gene matches: 3. Here the chain combines TRBV3-1 (or the pseudogene TRBV3-2) and TRBJ2-3; the junction holds 8 bases that match TRBD2. The TCR comes from a young woman who had been exposed to COVID-19. Material for sequencing was PBMCs or T cells enriched from blood (not recorded which). The CDR3 is CASSQSGGLTDTQYF. The nucleotide sequence reads as follows: TGTGCCAGCAGCCAAAGCGGGGGACTCACAGATACGCAGTATTTT.